This T cell receptor (beta chain) was sequenced during a study of Ad26.COV2.S vaccination and SARS-CoV-2 variants. Study information: Ad26.COV2.S, an intramuscular injection, was given once or twice 56 days apart.

As concerns this clone: No antigen is known for it.

Treatment in this sample: some 20 received Ad26.COV2.S at low or high dose, single or two shots; 5 received placebo; per-sample allocation not given. Samples came from day 63 after the first vaccine or placebo injection. Wuhan-strain spike was delivered by a replication-incompetent Ad26 vector. Measured with immunoSEQ multiplex PCR; TCRdb has only the in-frame clones, and not every one. The sample lists fewer than 400,000 clones; around 84% were seen once. The ends lost 6 bases at V and 4 bases at J; junction bases unmatched: 7. The CDR3 has 14 residues. CDR1 WNHNN and CDR2 SYGVQD come from the germline V gene (reference sequence). Study-wide results and limits: The study found higher spike-specific TCR breadth in vaccine than placebo recipients.

This receptor was identified in a person aged 18-60 years who received the Ad26.COV2.S COVID-19 vaccine or a placebo. Sequenced here: peripheral blood, sampled in a trial of Ad26.COV2.S vaccine versus placebo. This chain joins TRBV10-1 and TRBJ1-1; 8 bases line up with TRBD1. CDR3 in DNA: TGCGCCAGCAGCCCCAGGGGGCGCTTCACTGAAGCTTTCTTT. It codes for CASSPRGRFTEAFF.